The rows below give T cell receptor beta chains drawn from one sample of a study of monozygotic twins with inflammatory bowel disease. TCRdb re-called the 5' RACE reads; one entry per CDR3 protein, DNA not given. Found here are more than 300,000 distinct CDR3 sequences; the top ten clones hold 2.6%. The sample taken for sequencing was blood. Every receptor here comes from a human donor with ulcerative colitis or Crohn's disease, or a healthy co-twin of an affected twin (not recorded which). The CDR3 runs from the conserved cysteine through the conserved F or W. Each record gives: V gene, J gene, CDR3 protein.

>TRBV4-3|TRBJ1-2
CASSQDGRGWANYGYTF
>TRBV29-1|TRBJ1-4
CSAKTTSEKLFF
>TRBV7-8|TRBJ2-7
CASSLAETGGKYF
>TRBV9|TRBJ1-3
CASSAYRGNTIYF
>TRBV7-9|TRBJ2-1
CASSLSRDGLEQFF
>TRBV7-2|TRBJ2-1
CASSFSRGGYNEQFF
>TRBV6-5|TRBJ2-3
CASSYPQAVSTDTQYF
>TRBV12-3/TRBV12-4|TRBJ2-7
CASSSPGHGGEQYF
>TRBV4-2|TRBJ2-3
CASRQLAKSTDTQYF
>TRBV20-1|TRBJ2-5
CSAPIFDRDTQYF
>TRBV14|TRBJ2-7
CASSQKRVSEQYF
>TRBV20-1|TRBJ1-2
CSARAATGGDSPIYYGYTF
>TRBV4-3|TRBJ2-2
CASRRLRRTGELFF
>TRBV5-1|TRBJ1-6
CASRGGSYNSPLHF
>TRBV2|TRBJ2-3
CASSEVRGRDTQYF
>TRBV5-6|TRBJ2-7
CASSFIVGQGEQYF
>TRBV7-3|TRBJ2-1
CASSPLAALTNEQFF
>TRBV29-1|TRBJ2-2
CSGGLIGELFF
>TRBV4-2|TRBJ2-1
CASSRNLDGNNEQFF
>TRBV5-1|TRBJ2-3
CASSYTDMQYF
>TRBV6-2/TRBV6-3|TRBJ2-5
CASSYASLAGRETQYF
>TRBV6-2/TRBV6-3|TRBJ2-1
CASSSLGNEQFF
>TRBV18|TRBJ1-1
CASSPLQGAGTEAFF
>TRBV7-3|TRBJ2-3
CASSFPDTDTQYF
>TRBV19|TRBJ1-1
CASSLTGFAQFEAFF
>TRBV5-1|TRBJ1-5
CASSFGTDSNQPQHF
>TRBV4-3|TRBJ1-2
CASSQPDRVNGYTF
>TRBV12-3/TRBV12-4|TRBJ1-2
CASSFLSHRGRDGYTF
>TRBV20-1|TRBJ2-1
CSALDYKRNEQFF
>TRBV7-3|TRBJ1-1
CASSLGLGSDTEAFF
>TRBV2|TRBJ2-3
CASSPNGLLASTDTQYF
>TRBV20-1|TRBJ2-5
CSATSPGTSGGKTQYF
>TRBV7-2|TRBJ2-1
CASSSTGTGTYNEQFF
>TRBV18|TRBJ2-5
CASSPLRGQETQYF
>TRBV7-1|TRBJ2-4
CASSSRTGTPGGRSDGKNIQYF
>TRBV6-2/TRBV6-3|TRBJ2-7
CASSYDGTSSYEQYF
>TRBV5-1|TRBJ2-7
CASSSFGQSSQYF